The 29 T cell receptor beta chains below were found in one sample sequenced in a study of cytomegalovirus exposure and HLA in healthy donors. This PCR relied on a set of 60 Vbeta primers and 13 Jbeta primers. Profiled with immunoSEQ multiplex PCR; TCRdb holds only in-frame clones, not every one. The sample has about 210,000 clones, 82% seen once. What was sequenced was PBMCs. Receptor source: a man in his forties in good health and CMV-seropositive.

The chain couples TRBV7-9 to TRBJ2-1; D perhaps matches TRBD2 (6 bases). CDR3 size: 16 residues. Between the trimmed V and J ends, which lost 5 bases and 4 bases, there was a span of 18 bases. Per germline, CDR1 SEHNR and CDR2 FQNEAQ (reference sequence). The CDR3 loop is CASSPKTSGVYNEQFF. The CDR3 coding sequence is TGTGCCAGCAGCCCCAAGACTAGTGGGGTATACAATGAGCAGTTCTTC.

J is TRBJ2-5 and V is TRBV19; 7 bases are shared with TRBD1. The CDR3 covers 14 residues. The V gene's germline CDR1 is LNHDA and CDR2 SQIVND (reference sequence). J was trimmed by 5 bases and V by 3 bases; bases with no gene match: 6. DNA for the CDR3: TGTGCCAGTAGTATGAAGGGGGCTCAGGAGACCCAGTACTTC. This translates into CASSMKGAQETQYF.

This clone showed up just once. The chain recombines TRBV7-6 with TRBJ1-3; 12 bases line up with TRBD1. The CDR3 runs 17 residues. CDR1 is SGHVS, CDR2 FNYEAQ, per germline. Unmatched junction bases numbered 8, after V lost 5 bases and J lost 3 bases. The CDR3 here is CASSRTGTGGSGNTIYF. In nucleotides, the CDR3 is TGTGCCAGCAGCCGGACCGGGACAGGGGGCAGTGGAAACACCATATATTTT.

DNA of the CDR3: TGTGCCAGCAGCTTTAGGGACAGTAACACTGAAGCTTTCTTT. It yields the protein CASSFRDSNTEAFF. This sequence joins TRBV5-5 and TRBJ1-1; 7 positions match TRBD1. After removal of 2 bases from V and 2 bases from J, the junction contained 3 bases not matched to a gene. This CDR3 region has 14 residues. Germline V gene data show CDR1 as SGHKS and CDR2 as YYEKEE (reference sequence).

The chain links TRBV6-5 to TRBJ1-1, with D hard to call. Looked up from germline, CDR1 is MNHEY and CDR2 is SVGAGI. The CDR3 covers 11 residues. The germline V and J ends were trimmed by 5 bases and 6 bases, with 7 bases remaining between them. The DNA for the CDR3 is TGTGCCAGCAGTGCGGTGGCTGAAGCTTTCTTT. Translation gives CASSAVAEAFF.

V and J are TRBV15 and TRBJ2-7, with TRBD2 matching 7 bases. V gave up 1 base and J gave up 2 bases; unmatched junction bases: 5. CDR3 length equals 15 residues. Germline assignment: CDR1 LNHNV and CDR2 YYDKDF (reference sequence). In DNA, the CDR3 is TGTGCCACCAGCAGAGGTAGTGGGGGGGCCTACGAGCAGTACTTC. Amino acid sequence: CATSRGSGGAYEQYF.

This clone was seen once. The V and J genes are TRBV18 and TRBJ1-4, with D possibly matching TRBD1 (5 bases). Trimming pared 5 bases from V and 7 bases from J, leaving 17 bases between. This CDR3 is built from 15 residues. In germline, CDR1 is KGHSH, CDR2 LQKENI. CDR3 amino acids: CASSSTRQGGEKLFF. The CDR3 nucleotides are TGTGCCAGCTCATCCACCCGGCAGGGTGGTGAAAAACTGTTTTTT. Complete variable domain (other parts from reference TRBV18 and TRBJ1-4): NAGVMQNPRHLVRRRGQEARLRCSPMKGHSHVYWYRQLPEEGLKFMVYLQKENIIDESGMPKERFSAEFPKEGPSILRIQQVVRGDSAAYFCASSSTRQGGEKLFFGSGTQLSVL.

This clone showed up just once. This chain joins TRBV5-1 and TRBJ2-6; 7 bases agree with TRBD1. Germline V gene data show CDR1 as SGHRS and CDR2 as YFSETQ. The CDR3 sequence is 16 residues long. The J segment lost 0 bases and the V segment lost 4 bases, leaving 4 bases of the junction unmatched. This CDR3 is CASSTGQSSGANVLTF. CDR3 bases: TGCGCCAGCAGCACGGGACAGAGCTCTGGGGCCAACGTCCTGACTTTC.

There are a few counts of this clone. The V and J genes are TRBV19 and TRBJ1-1, with 8 bases aligning to TRBD1. Germline CDR1 and CDR2: LNHDA and SQIVND (reference sequence). After removal of 5 bases from V and 6 bases from J, the junction contained 11 bases not matched to a gene. This CDR3 region has 15 residues. The CDR3 DNA reads TGTGCCAGTAGTCCCACAGGGGGGGTATCCGCTGAAGCTTTCTTT. It is translated as CASSPTGGVSAEAFF.

This rearrangement joins TRBV11-2 to TRBJ2-7; a possible D gene is TRBD1 (6 bases). The V gene's germline CDR1 is SGHAT and CDR2 FQNNGV. V dropped 1 base and J dropped 8 bases, with 12 bases sitting between them. The CDR3 is 13 residues long. CDR3 residues: CASSLGTVLQQYV. CDR3 sequence (DNA): TGTGCCAGCAGCTTAGGGACAGTTCTCCAGCAGTACGTC.

The chain's CDR3 is CASSVQSGSTDTQYF. The CDR3 DNA reads TGTGCCAGCAGCGTGCAGAGCGGAAGCACAGATACGCAGTATTTT. The V gene is TRBV7-8, the J gene TRBJ2-3; D perhaps matches TRBD2 (5 bases). The CDR3 is 15 residues long. V lost 5 bases to trimming and J lost 0 bases, with 12 bases between them. Germline V gene lookup returns CDR1 SGHVS and CDR2 FQNEAQ.

This clone has just a few counts. This chain connects TRBV12-5 to TRBJ2-1, with D perhaps matching TRBD2 (6 bases). The CDR3 has 16 residues. Trimming pared 0 bases from V and 7 bases from J, leaving 16 bases between. The germline gives CDR1 LGHNT, CDR2 FRNRAP. The CDR3 loop is CASGLVRGGPPNEQFF. CDR3 bases: TGTGCTAGTGGTTTGGTACGAGGAGGGCCTCCGAATGAGCAGTTCTTC.

DNA of the CDR3: TGTGCCAGTGGACTCGGGACTAGCACCTACAATGAGCAGTTCTTC. This encodes CASGLGTSTYNEQFF. This chain joins TRBV19 and TRBJ2-1, with 9 positions matching TRBD2. Germline V gene sequence: CDR1 LNHDA, CDR2 SQIVND (reference sequence). Losses at the gene ends were 8 bases for V and 2 bases for J; bases not matched to a gene: 7. The CDR3 is 15 residues long.

This clone occurred a few times. The chain uses TRBV6-5 and TRBJ1-2; 7 nucleotides agree with TRBD1. Trimming removed 2 bases from V and 8 bases from J; junction bases left unmatched: 14. The germline CDR1 and CDR2 sequences are MNHEY and SVGAGI. CDR3 length: 16 amino acids. In nucleotides, the CDR3 is TGTGCCAGCAGTTACCGCTTTACAGGGGTAGGATGGGGCTACACCTTC. Translation: CASSYRFTGVGWGYTF.

CDR3 sequence (DNA): TGTGCCAGCAGTTTGACTACTGCGAACACCGGGGAGCTGTTTTTT. Its protein product is CASSLTTANTGELFF. This chain connects TRBV2 to TRBJ2-2; possibly TRBD2 for D (5 bases). The CDR3 extends over 15 amino acids. Trimming cost V 5 bases and J 0 bases, with 10 bases left between them. Germline CDR1 is SNHLY and CDR2 is FYNNEI.

The chain couples TRBV5-1 to TRBJ2-3, with D hard to call. V was clipped by 3 bases and J by 0 bases, with 11 bases between them. This CDR3 region has 15 residues. Germline CDR1 is SGHRS and CDR2 is YFSETQ. The CDR3 reads CASSSDGGSTDTQYF. DNA of the CDR3: TGCGCCAGCAGCTCCGATGGCGGCAGCACAGATACGCAGTATTTT.

This clone was observed a few times. V usage is TRBV4-1 and J usage is TRBJ2-7, with 7 positions matching TRBD2. This CDR3 has 15 amino acids. Trimming took 1 base from V and 0 from J; bases not matched to a gene: 3. CDR1 is MGHRA, CDR2 YSYEKL, per germline. CDR3 sequence: CASSQGRGSSYEQYV. The CDR3 coding sequence is TGCGCCAGCAGCCAAGGGCGCGGGAGCTCCTACGAGCAGTACGTC.

V gene TRBV2 combines with J gene TRBJ2-5, with D possibly matching TRBD1 (5 bases). Germline lookup yields CDR1 SNHLY and CDR2 FYNNEI. Trimming pared 6 bases from V and 1 base from J, leaving 6 bases between. The CDR3 covers 12 residues. CDR3 DNA sequence: TGTGCCAGCAGGACAGTCCAAGAGACCCAGTACTTC. Its translation: CASRTVQETQYF.

The chain uses TRBV5-1 and TRBJ1-5, with a tentative D call TRBD1 (5 bases). The V end lost 0 bases, the J end lost 5 bases, and 12 bases lay between the germline ends. CDR3 length equals 15 residues. Germline-derived CDR1 and CDR2 are SGHRS and YFSETQ. This CDR3 reads CASSLVVGPDQPQHF. CDR3 coding DNA: TGCGCCAGCAGCTTGGTGGTGGGGCCAGATCAGCCCCAGCATTTT. The full variable domain, rest sourced from reference TRBV5-1 and TRBJ1-5, is KAGVTQTPRYLIKTRGQQVTLSCSPISGHRSVSWYQQTPGQGLQFLFEYFSETQRNKGNFPGRFSGRQFSNSRSEMNVSTLELGDSALYLCASSLVVGPDQPQHFGDGTRLSIL.

The rearrangement links TRBV30 to TRBJ2-3, with TRBD2 matching 12 bases. CDR3 length: 15 amino acids. Trimming at V came to 2 bases and at J to 6 bases, leaving 6 bases not matched to a gene. Germline V gives CDR1 GTSNPN, CDR2 SVGIG (reference sequence). The CDR3 sequence is CAWSLAGGRGDTQYF. The CDR3 bases are TGTGCCTGGAGTCTAGCGGGAGGGCGCGGGGATACGCAGTATTTT.

The genes are TRBV6-1 and TRBJ2-7; the D gene is possibly TRBD2 (6 bases). CDR1 is MNHNS, CDR2 SASEGT, per germline. The CDR3 extends over 17 amino acids. Trimming pared 2 bases from V and 3 bases from J, leaving 20 bases between. CDR3 DNA: TGTGCCAGCAGTGAAAGGGCGGGGCGGGGACCTTTCTACGAGCAGTACTTC. It yields the protein CASSERAGRGPFYEQYF.

J is TRBJ2-3 and V is TRBV10-3; a possible D gene is TRBD2 (6 bases). The CDR3 extends over 16 amino acids. V shed 0 bases and J shed 2 bases, with 12 bases lying between them. CDR1 and CDR2 from the germline V gene are ENHRY and SYGVKD. The CDR3 here is CAISESKGTLTDTQYF. CDR3 nucleotide sequence: TGTGCCATCAGTGAGTCGAAGGGGACTCTCACAGATACGCAGTATTTT.

The rearrangement joins TRBV5-1 to TRBJ2-2, with D possibly matching TRBD1 (5 bases). Trimming cost V 0 bases and J 1 base, with 13 bases left between them. Germline V gene data show CDR1 as SGHRS and CDR2 as YFSETQ. The CDR3 is made up of 17 amino acids. CDR3 protein: CASSLAPGQRNTGELFF. For the CDR3, the DNA is TGCGCCAGCAGCTTGGCCCCTGGACAACGGAACACCGGGGAGCTGTTTTTT. The complete variable domain, with remaining parts taken from reference TRBV5-1 and TRBJ2-2, reads KAGVTQTPRYLIKTRGQQVTLSCSPISGHRSVSWYQQTPGQGLQFLFEYFSETQRNKGNFPGRFSGRQFSNSRSEMNVSTLELGDSALYLCASSLAPGQRNTGELFFGEGSRLTVL.

This clone was seen more than once but under ten times. The chain couples TRBV5-1 to TRBJ2-2; a weak D match, TRBD1 (5 bases). The CDR3 sequence is 16 residues long. Trimming shortened V by 0 bases and J by 0 bases, and 9 bases separated the two germline ends. From germline, CDR1 is SGHRS and CDR2 YFSETQ. This CDR3 is CASSLGAGPNTGELFF. Here the CDR3 DNA reads TGCGCCAGCAGCTTGGGGGCAGGGCCGAACACCGGGGAGCTGTTTTTT.

This chain connects TRBV5-1 to TRBJ2-5; 8 bases are shared with TRBD1. The length of the CDR3 is 16 residues. CDR1 SGHRS and CDR2 YFSETQ come from the germline V gene. The V and J ends lost 3 bases and 5 bases, in that order; junction bases with no gene match: 12. The CDR3 nucleotides read TGCGCCAGCAGCTCTGGGGCAGGGGGCGGCGGGGAGACCCAGTACTTC. Protein: CASSSGAGGGGETQYF.

This chain links TRBV30 with TRBJ1-3; D ambiguous. The germline gives CDR1 GTSNPN, CDR2 SVGIG (reference sequence). The length of the CDR3 is 10 residues. The germline V and J ends were trimmed by 3 bases and 11 bases, with 8 bases remaining between them. The DNA for the CDR3 is TGTGCCTGGAGGGGGAGGGCCATATATTTT. Translating gives CAWRGRAIYF.

The J gene is TRBJ1-1, the V gene TRBV9; D gene ambiguous. V was pared by 4 bases and J by 5 bases, with 21 bases between. Germline CDR1 SGDLS, CDR2 YYNGEE. This CDR3 contains 16 residues. The CDR3 nucleotides are TGTGCCAGCAGCCCTCAAGGGAGGCAGGTGGCGACTGAAGCTTTCTTT. Its protein product is CASSPQGRQVATEAFF.

As DNA, the CDR3 is TGCGCCAGCAGCTGGGGACAGGGGACAGATACGCAGTATTTT. This sequence encodes CASSWGQGTDTQYF. V usage is TRBV5-1 and J usage is TRBJ2-3, with 10 bases matching TRBD1. Germline assignment: CDR1 SGHRS and CDR2 YFSETQ. This CDR3 spans 14 amino acids. J was trimmed by 3 bases and V by 3 bases; bases with no gene match: 1.

The genes are TRBV19 and TRBJ1-2; 7 bases fit TRBD1. CDR3 size: 17 residues. CDR1 and CDR2 from the germline V gene are LNHDA and SQIVND (reference sequence). The junction had 20 bases not matched to a gene; V was cut back by 9 bases and J by 4 bases. The CDR3 bases are TGTGCCAGCCAGGAGGGGGCAGCAAACCCAGGGGGCTATGGCTACACCTTC. Protein: CASQEGAANPGGYGYTF.